This T cell receptor (beta chain) comes out of a study of shared clonotypes between healthy human individuals. Repertoires were generated with immunoSEQ multiplex PCR, while TCRdb's copy carries only in-frame clones and drops some. Among around 2,000,000 clones listed, around 96% were seen once. The CDR3 totals 13 residues. Germline assignment: CDR1 SGDLS and CDR2 YYNGEE. V was trimmed by 6 bases and J by 4 bases, leaving 13 bases between them. In the naive CD8 group, cells lacked CD45RO and were positively selected for CCR7, so terminally differentiated effector memory CD45RA+ cells were left out. The sample was naive CD8+ T cells sorted from blood. The chain couples TRBV9 to TRBJ1-1; no clear D. This TCR derives from a man younger than 35 in good health. CDR3: CASTRFLGTEAFF. In nucleotides, the CDR3 is TGTGCCAGCACGCGGTTTCTGGGCACTGAAGCTTTCTTT.